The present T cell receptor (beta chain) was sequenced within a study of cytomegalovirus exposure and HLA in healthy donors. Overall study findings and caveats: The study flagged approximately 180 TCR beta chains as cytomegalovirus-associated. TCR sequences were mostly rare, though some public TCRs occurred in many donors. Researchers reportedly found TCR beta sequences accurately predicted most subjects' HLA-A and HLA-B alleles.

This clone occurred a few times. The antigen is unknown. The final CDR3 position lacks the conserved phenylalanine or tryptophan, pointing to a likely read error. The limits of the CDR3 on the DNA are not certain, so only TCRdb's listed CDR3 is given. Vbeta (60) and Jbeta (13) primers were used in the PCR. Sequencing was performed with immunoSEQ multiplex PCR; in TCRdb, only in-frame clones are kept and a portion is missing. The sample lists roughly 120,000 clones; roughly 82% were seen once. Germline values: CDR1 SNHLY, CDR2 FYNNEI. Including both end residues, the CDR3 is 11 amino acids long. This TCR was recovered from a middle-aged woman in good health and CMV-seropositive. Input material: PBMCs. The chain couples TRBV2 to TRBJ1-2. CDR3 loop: CASSEAGGYSA.